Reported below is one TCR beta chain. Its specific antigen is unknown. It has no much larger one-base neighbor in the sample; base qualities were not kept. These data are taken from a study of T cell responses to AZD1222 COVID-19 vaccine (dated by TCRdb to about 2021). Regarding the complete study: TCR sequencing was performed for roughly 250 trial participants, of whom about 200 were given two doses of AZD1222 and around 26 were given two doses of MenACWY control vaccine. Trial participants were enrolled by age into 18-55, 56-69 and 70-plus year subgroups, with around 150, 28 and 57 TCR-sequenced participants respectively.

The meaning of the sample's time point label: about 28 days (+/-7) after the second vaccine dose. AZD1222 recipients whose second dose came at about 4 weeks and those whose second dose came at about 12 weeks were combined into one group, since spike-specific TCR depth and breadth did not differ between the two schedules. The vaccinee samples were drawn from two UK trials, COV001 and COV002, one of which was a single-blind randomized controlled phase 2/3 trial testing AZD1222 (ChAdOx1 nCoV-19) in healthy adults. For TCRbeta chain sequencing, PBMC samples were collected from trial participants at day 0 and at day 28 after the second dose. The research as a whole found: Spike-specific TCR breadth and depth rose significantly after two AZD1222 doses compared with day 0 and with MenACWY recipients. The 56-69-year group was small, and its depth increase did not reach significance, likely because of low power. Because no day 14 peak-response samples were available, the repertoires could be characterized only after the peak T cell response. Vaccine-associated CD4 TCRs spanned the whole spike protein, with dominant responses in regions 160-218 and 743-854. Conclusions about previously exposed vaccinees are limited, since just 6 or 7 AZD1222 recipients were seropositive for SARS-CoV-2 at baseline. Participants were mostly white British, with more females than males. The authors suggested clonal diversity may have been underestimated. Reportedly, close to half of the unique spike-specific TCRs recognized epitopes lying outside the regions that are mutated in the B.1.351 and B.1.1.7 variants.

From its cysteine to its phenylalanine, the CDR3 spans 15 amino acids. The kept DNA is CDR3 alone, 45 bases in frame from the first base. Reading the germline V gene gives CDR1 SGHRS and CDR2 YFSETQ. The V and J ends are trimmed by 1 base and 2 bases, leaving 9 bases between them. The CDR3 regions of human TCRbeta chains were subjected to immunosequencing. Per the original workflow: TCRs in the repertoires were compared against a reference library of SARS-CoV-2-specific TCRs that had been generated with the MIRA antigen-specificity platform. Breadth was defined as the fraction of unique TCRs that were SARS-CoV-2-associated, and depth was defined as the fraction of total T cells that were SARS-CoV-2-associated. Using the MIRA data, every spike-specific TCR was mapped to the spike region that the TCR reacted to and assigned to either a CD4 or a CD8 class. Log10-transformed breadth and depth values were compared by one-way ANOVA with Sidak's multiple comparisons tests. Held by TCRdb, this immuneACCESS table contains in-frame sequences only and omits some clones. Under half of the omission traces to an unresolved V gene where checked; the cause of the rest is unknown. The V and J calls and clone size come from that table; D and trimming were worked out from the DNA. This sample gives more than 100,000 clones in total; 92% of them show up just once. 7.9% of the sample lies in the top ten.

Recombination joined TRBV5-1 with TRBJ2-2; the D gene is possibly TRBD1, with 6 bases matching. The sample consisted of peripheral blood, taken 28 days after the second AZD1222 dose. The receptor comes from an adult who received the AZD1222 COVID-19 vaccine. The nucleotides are TGCGCCAGCAGCTTGAGGACAGATAACACCGGGGAGCTGTTTTTT. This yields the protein CASSLRTDNTGELFF.